This T cell receptor (beta chain) emerged from a study of glioma-infiltrating T cells. Study information: Glioma patients had dexamethasone for six or fewer days before surgery. Sequencing aimed for about 4- to 11-fold coverage of roughly one million peripheral T cells.

This CDR3 spans 14 amino acids. Per germline, CDR1 MNHEY and CDR2 SVGEGT. Study-level results: Gliomas, especially low-grade, showed above-expected tissue-blood divergence; non-neoplastic patients showed below.

The iRepertoire nested amplicon-rescue multiplex PCR amplified TCR alpha and beta CDR3s from RNA. TCRdb used MiXCR to reprocess the multiplex PCR reads, holding one entry per CDR3 protein. The repertoire consists of roughly 350,000 distinct CDR3 sequences, with roughly 41% occurring once and the leading ten covering 12%. Details on this clonotype: Antigen: not known. The junction departs from the called germline gene at one end, perhaps through a read error.

The sequencing input was glioma tissue, nonneoplastic brain tissue, or PBMCs (not recorded which). The receptor was isolated from a human donor with low-grade glioma or glioblastoma, undergoing nonglioma brain surgery, or in good health (not recorded which). The chain uses TRBV6-2 or TRBV6-3 and TRBJ1-6; D is uncertain. The CDR3 nucleotides read TGTGCCAGCAGGCTCGGACCTTATCAATCACTCCTCCACTTT. Protein sequence: CASRLGPYQSLLHF.